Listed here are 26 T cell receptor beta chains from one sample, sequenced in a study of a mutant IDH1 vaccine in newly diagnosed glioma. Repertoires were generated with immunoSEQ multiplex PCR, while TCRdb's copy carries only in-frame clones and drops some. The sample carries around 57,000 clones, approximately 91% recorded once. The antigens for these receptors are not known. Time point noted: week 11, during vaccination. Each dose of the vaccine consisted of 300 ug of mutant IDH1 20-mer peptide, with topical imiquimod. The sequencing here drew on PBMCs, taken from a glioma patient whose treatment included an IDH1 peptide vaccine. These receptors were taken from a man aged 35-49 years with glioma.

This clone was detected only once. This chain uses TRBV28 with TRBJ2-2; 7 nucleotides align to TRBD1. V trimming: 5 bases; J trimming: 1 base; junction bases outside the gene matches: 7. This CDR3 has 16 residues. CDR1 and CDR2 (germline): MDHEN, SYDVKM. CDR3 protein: CASSDPGQMNTGELFF. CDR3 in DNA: TGTGCCAGCAGTGACCCGGGACAGATGAACACCGGGGAGCTGTTTTTT.

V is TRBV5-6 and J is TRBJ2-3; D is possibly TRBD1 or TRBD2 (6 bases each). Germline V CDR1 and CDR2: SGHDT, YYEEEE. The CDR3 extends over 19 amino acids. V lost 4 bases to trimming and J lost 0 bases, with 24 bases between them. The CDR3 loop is CASSPGVRGPLQSTDTQYF. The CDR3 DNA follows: TGTGCCAGCAGCCCGGGTGTACGGGGGCCCCTCCAAAGCACAGATACGCAGTATTTT.

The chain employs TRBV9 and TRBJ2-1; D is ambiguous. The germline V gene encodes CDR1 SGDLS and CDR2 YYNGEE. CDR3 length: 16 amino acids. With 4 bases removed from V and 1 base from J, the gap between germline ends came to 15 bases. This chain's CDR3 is CASSSSFLGSYNEQFF. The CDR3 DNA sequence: TGTGCCAGCAGCTCCAGCTTTCTGGGTTCCTACAATGAGCAGTTCTTC.

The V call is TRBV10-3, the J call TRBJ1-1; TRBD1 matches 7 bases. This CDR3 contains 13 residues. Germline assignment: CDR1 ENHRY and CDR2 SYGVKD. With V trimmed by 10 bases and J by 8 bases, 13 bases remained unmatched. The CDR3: CATTTGDQREAFF. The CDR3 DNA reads TGTGCCACCACCACAGGGGATCAACGGGAAGCTTTCTTT.

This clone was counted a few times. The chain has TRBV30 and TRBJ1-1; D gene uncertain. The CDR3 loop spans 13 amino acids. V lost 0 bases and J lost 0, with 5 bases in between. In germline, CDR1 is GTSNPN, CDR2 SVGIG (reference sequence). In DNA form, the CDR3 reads TGTGCCTGGAGTGTACGGATGAACACTGAAGCTTTCTTT. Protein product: CAWSVRMNTEAFF.

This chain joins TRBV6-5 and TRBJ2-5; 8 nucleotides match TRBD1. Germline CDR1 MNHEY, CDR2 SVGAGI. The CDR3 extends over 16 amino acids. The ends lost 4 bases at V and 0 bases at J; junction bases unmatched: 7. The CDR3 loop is CASSSDREVYQETQYF. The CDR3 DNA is TGTGCCAGCAGTTCGGACAGGGAGGTTTACCAAGAGACCCAGTACTTC.

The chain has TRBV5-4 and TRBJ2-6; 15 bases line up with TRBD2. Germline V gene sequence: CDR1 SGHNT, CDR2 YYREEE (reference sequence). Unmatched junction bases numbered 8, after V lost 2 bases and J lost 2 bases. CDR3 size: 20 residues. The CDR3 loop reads CASSLEPRTSGRAGANVLTF. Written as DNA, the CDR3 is TGTGCCAGCAGCTTAGAGCCTAGGACTAGCGGGAGGGCTGGGGCCAACGTCCTGACTTTC. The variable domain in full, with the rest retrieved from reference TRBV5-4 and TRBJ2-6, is ETGVTQSPTHLIKTRGQQVTLRCSSQSGHNTVSWYQQALGQGPQFIFQYYREEENGRGNFPPRFSGLQFPNYSSELNVNALELDDSALYLCASSLEPRTSGRAGANVLTFGAGSRLTVL.

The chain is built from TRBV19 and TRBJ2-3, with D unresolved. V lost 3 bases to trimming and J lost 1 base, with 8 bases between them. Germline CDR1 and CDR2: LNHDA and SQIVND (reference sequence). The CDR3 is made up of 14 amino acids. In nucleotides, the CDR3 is TGTGCCAGTAGTATTGCCAGAGGCACAGATACGCAGTATTTT. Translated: CASSIARGTDTQYF. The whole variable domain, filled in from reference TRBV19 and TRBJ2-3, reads DGGITQSPKYLFRKEGQNVTLSCEQNLNHDAMYWYRQDPGQGLRLIYYSQIVNDFQKGDIAEGYSVSREKKESFPLTVTSAQKNPTAFYLCASSIARGTDTQYFGPGTRLTVL.

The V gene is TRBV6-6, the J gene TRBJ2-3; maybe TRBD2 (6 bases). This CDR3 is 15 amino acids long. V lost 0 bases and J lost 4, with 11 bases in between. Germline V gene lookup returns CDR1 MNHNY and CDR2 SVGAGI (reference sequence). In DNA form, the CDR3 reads TGTGCCAGCAGTTACTCATATAGCGGCCCAGATACGCAGTATTTT. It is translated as CASSYSYSGPDTQYF.

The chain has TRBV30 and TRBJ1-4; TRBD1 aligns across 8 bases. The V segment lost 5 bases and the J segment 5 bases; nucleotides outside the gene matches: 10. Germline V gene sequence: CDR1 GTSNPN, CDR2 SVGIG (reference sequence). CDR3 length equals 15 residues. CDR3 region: CAWVNSGQENEKLFF. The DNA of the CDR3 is TGTGCCTGGGTGAACTCGGGACAGGAGAATGAAAAACTGTTTTTT. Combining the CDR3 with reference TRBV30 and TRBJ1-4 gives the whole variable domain SQTIHQWPATLVQPVGSPLSLECTVEGTSNPNLYWYRQAAGRGLQLLFYSVGIGQISSEVPQNLSASRPQDRQFILSSKKLLLSDSGFYLCAWVNSGQENEKLFFGSGTQLSVL.

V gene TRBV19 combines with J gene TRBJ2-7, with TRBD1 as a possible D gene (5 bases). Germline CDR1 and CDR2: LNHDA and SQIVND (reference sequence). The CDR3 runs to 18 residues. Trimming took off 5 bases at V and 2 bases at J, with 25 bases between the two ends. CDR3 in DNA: TGTGCCAGTAGTCCCTGGGTACGTTCGGGCCCAGGGACCTACGAGCAGTACTTC. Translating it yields CASSPWVRSGPGTYEQYF.

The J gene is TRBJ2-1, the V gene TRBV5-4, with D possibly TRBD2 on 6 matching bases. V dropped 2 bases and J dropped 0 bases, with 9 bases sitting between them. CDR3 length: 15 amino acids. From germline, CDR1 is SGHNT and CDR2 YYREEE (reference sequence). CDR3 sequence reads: CASSFGTGSYNEQFF. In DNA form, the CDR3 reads TGTGCCAGCAGCTTTGGGACTGGCTCCTACAATGAGCAGTTCTTC.

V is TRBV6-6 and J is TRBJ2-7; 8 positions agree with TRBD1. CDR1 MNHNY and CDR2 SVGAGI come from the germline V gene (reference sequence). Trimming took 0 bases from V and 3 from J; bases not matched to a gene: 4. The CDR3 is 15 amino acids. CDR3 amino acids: CASSYSQDRVYEQYV. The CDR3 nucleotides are TGTGCCAGCAGTTACTCTCAGGACAGGGTCTACGAGCAGTACGTC.

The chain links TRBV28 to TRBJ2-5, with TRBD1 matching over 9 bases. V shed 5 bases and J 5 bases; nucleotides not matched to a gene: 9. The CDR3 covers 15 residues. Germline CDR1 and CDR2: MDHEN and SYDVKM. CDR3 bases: TGTGCCAGCAGTCTGACAGGGGGTTTTGCCGAGACCCAGTACTTC. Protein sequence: CASSLTGGFAETQYF.

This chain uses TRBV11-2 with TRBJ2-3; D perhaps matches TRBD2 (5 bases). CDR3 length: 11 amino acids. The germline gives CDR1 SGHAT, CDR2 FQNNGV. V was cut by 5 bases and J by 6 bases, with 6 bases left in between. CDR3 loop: CASSTGDTQYF. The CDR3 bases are TGTGCCAGCAGCACGGGGGATACGCAGTATTTT.

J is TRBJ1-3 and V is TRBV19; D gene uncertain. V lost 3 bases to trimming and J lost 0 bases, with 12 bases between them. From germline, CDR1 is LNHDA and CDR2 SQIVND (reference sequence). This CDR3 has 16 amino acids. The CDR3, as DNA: TGTGCCAGTAGTATCTGGACTGACGGCTCTGGAAACACCATATATTTT. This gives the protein CASSIWTDGSGNTIYF.

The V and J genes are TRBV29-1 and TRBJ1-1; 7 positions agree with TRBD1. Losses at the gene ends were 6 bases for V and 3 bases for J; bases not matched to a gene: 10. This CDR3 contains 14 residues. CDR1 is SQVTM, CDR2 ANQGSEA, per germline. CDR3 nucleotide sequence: TGCAGCGTCACCCGGCAGGGGGTTTACACTGAAGCTTTCTTT. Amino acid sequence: CSVTRQGVYTEAFF. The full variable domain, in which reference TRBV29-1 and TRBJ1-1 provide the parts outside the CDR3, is SAVISQKPSRDICQRGTSLTIQCQVDSQVTMMFWYRQQPGQSLTLIATANQGSEATYESGFVIDKFPISRPNLTFSTLTVSNMSPEDSSIYLCSVTRQGVYTEAFFGQGTRLTVV.

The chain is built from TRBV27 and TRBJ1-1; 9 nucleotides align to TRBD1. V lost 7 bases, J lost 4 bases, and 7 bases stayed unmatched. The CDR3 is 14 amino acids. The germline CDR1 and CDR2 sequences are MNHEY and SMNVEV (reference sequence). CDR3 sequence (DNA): TGTGCCAGCAAGGGACAGGGTAGGAGCACTGAAGCTTTCTTT. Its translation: CASKGQGRSTEAFF.

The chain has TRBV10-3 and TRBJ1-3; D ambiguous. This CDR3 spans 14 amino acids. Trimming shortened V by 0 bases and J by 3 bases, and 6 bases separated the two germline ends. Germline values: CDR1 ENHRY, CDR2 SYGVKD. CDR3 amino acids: CAISESTVGNTIYF. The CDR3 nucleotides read TGTGCCATCAGTGAGTCGACGGTTGGAAACACCATATATTTT.

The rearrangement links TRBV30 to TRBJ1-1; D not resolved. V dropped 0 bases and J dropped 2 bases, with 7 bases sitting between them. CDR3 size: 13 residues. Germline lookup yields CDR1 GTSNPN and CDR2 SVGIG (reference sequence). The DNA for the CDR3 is TGTGCCTGGAGTGTAAGGCCTAACACTGAAGCTTTCTTT. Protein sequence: CAWSVRPNTEAFF.

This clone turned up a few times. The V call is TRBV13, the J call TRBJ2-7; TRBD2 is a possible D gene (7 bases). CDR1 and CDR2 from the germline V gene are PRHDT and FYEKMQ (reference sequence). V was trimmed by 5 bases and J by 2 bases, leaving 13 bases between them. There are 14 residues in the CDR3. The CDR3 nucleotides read TGTGCCAGCAGCCCCAGGGGAGGGGCCTACGAGCAGTACTTC. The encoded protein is CASSPRGGAYEQYF.

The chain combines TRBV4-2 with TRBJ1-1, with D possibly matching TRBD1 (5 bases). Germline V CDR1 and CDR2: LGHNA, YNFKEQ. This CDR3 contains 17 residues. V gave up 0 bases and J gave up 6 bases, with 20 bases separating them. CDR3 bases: TGTGCCAGCAGCCAAGAAAGGAGGGTGGCTCAGGGCGCTGAAGCTTTCTTT. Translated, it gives CASSQERRVAQGAEAFF.

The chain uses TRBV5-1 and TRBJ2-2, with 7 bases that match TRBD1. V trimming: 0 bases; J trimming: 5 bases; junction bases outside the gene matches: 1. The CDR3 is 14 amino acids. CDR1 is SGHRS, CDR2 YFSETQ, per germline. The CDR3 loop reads CASSLGQGTGELFF. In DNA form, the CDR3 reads TGCGCCAGCAGCTTGGGACAGGGTACCGGGGAGCTGTTTTTT.

Here the CDR3 reads CASSLYDRGAYGYTF. CDR3 DNA: TGTGCCAGCAGTTTATATGACAGGGGTGCCTATGGCTACACCTTC. The chain uses TRBV28 and TRBJ1-2; TRBD1 agrees at 8 bases. V dropped 1 base and J dropped 4; count of bases not matched to a gene: 5. This CDR3 spans 15 amino acids. CDR1 is MDHEN and CDR2 is SYDVKM in the germline V gene.

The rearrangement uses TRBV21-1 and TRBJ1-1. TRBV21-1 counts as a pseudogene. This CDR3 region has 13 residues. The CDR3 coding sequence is TGTGCCAGGGATGACGGGAGGAACACTGAAGCTTTCTTT. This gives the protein CARDDGRNTEAFF.

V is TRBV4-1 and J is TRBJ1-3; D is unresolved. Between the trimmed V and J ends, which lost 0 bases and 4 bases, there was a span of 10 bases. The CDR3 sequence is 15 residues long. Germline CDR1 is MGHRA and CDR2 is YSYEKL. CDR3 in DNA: TGCGCCAGCAGCCAAGAGCCGGGATCCGGAAACACCATATATTTT. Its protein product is CASSQEPGSGNTIYF.